A selection of T cell receptor beta chains follows, all from one sample in a study of shared clonotypes between healthy human individuals. The table came from immunoSEQ multiplex PCR; TCRdb's copy has only in-frame clones and leaves some out. The data contain about half a million clones, 78% of them singletons. The sequencing sample was made of PBMCs. These receptors came from a woman between 40 and 55 years old in good health. Some clones in this sample may be carry-over from other donors' samples. Each CDR3 is given with its conserved first and last residue. The order of the fields is V gene, J gene, clone size, D gene, CDR3 protein, CDR3 DNA. D genes are given only for firm matches. Clone size is not always given. Where it is, it says once, few, many or a class for expanded clones.

V: TRBV7-3; J: TRBJ1-2; size: NA; D: NA; CDR3: CASSPTGGRNNYGYTF; DNA: TGTGCCAGCAGCCCCACCGGGGGACGGAATAACTATGGCTACACCTTC
V: TRBV9; J: TRBJ2-7; size: once; D: TRBD1; CDR3: CASSSTGVEQYF; DNA: TGTGCCAGCAGTTCCACAGGGGTTGAGCAGTACTTC
V: TRBV7-2; J: TRBJ2-3; size: NA; D: NA; CDR3: CASKGRGWGGAQYF; DNA: TGTGCCAGCAAGGGTCGCGGCTGGGGTGGCGCGCAGTATTTT
V: TRBV2; J: TRBJ1-6; size: NA; D: TRBD1; CDR3: CASRRTGGYSPLHF; DNA: TGTGCCAGCAGGAGGACAGGGGGTTATTCACCCCTCCACTTT
V: TRBV18; J: TRBJ2-2; size: NA; D: TRBD2; CDR3: CASSPLTSGSSPTGELFF; DNA: TGTGCCAGCTCACCCTTGACTAGCGGGAGTTCCCCAACCGGGGAGCTGTTTTTT
V: TRBV7-9; J: TRBJ1-2; size: NA; D: TRBD1; CDR3: CASSLGTGGGYTF; DNA: TGTGCCAGCAGCTTAGGGACAGGGGGTGGCTACACCTTC
V: TRBV7-3; J: TRBJ1-1; size: NA; D: NA; CDR3: CASSLSGNTEAFF; DNA: TGTGCCAGCAGCTTATCGGGCAACACTGAAGCTTTCTTT
V: TRBV7-8; J: TRBJ2-1; size: NA; D: NA; CDR3: CASTPTGSYSYNEQFF; DNA: TGTGCCAGCACCCCCACGGGGTCTTACTCCTACAATGAGCAGTTCTTC
V: TRBV27; J: TRBJ1-1; size: NA; D: TRBD1; CDR3: CASSQQGAGWGQEAFF; DNA: TGTGCCAGCAGTCAACAGGGGGCTGGATGGGGCCAAGAAGCTTTCTTT
V: TRBV29-1; J: TRBJ1-1; size: NA; D: TRBD1; CDR3: CSVGQGNTEAFF; DNA: TGCAGCGTGGGACAGGGCAACACTGAAGCTTTCTTT
V: TRBV7-6; J: TRBJ2-5; size: once; D: NA; CDR3: CASSFTGQETQYF; DNA: TGTGCCAGCAGCTTTACAGGACAAGAGACCCAGTACTTC
V: TRBV10-2; J: TRBJ2-7; size: NA; D: NA; CDR3: CASTGGAYEQYF; DNA: TGCGCCAGCACAGGTGGGGCCTACGAGCAGTACTTC
V: TRBV6-1; J: TRBJ2-7; size: NA; D: TRBD2; CDR3: CASRRTREQYF; DNA: TGTGCCAGCAGACGGACTAGGGAGCAGTACTTC
V: TRBV28; J: TRBJ2-2; size: NA; D: TRBD2; CDR3: CASSLWASGSTGELFF; DNA: TGTGCCAGCAGTTTATGGGCTAGCGGTAGCACCGGGGAGCTGTTTTTT
V: TRBV30; J: TRBJ2-1; size: NA; D: NA; CDR3: CAWSSQGYNEQFF; DNA: TGTGCCTGGAGTAGTCAGGGGTACAATGAGCAGTTCTTC
V: TRBV7-3; J: TRBJ2-1; size: NA; D: TRBD1; CDR3: CASRQGPATDEQFF; DNA: TGTGCCAGCAGACAGGGGCCGGCTACGGATGAGCAGTTCTTC
V: TRBV7-9; J: TRBJ2-3; size: many; D: TRBD2; CDR3: CASSFGLAGGGTSTDTQYF; DNA: TGTGCCAGCAGCTTCGGGCTAGCGGGGGGCGGAACTAGCACAGATACGCAGTATTTT
V: TRBV15; J: TRBJ1-1; size: NA; D: NA; CDR3: CATSGGRGTYPEAFF; DNA: TGTGCCACCAGCGGAGGACGAGGGACCTATCCTGAAGCTTTCTTT
V: TRBV6-1; J: TRBJ1-5; size: few; D: NA; CDR3: CASLSGDQPQHF; DNA: TGTGCCAGCCTGTCCGGGGACCAGCCCCAGCATTTT
V: TRBV11-3; J: TRBJ2-3; size: NA; D: TRBD1; CDR3: CASSFSKEGQGPDTQYF; DNA: TGTGCCAGCAGCTTCTCAAAAGAGGGACAGGGTCCGGATACGCAGTATTTT
V: TRBV6-1; J: TRBJ1-4; size: NA; D: NA; CDR3: CARNPHRATNEKLFF; DNA: TGTGCCAGAAACCCTCACAGAGCAACTAATGAAAAACTGTTTTTT
V: TRBV11-2; J: TRBJ2-2; size: NA; D: NA; CDR3: CASSPQGIITGELFF; DNA: TGTGCCAGCAGCCCGCAGGGGATCATCACCGGGGAGCTGTTTTTT
V: TRBV5-5; J: TRBJ2-3; size: NA; D: NA; CDR3: CASSLAGIGDTQYF; DNA: TGTGCCAGCAGCTTGGCCGGGATTGGAGATACGCAGTACTTT
V: TRBV6-4; J: TRBJ2-2; size: NA; D: NA; CDR3: CASSAGEGAGELFF; DNA: TGTGCCAGCAGTGCGGGTGAAGGGGCCGGGGAGCTGTTTTTT
V: TRBV2; J: TRBJ2-5; size: NA; D: NA; CDR3: CASSRGETQYF; DNA: TGTGCCAGCAGCCGGGGAGAGACCCAGTACTTC
V: TRBV23-1; J: TRBJ2-1; size: few; D: TRBD1; CDR3: CASRRPDRGLYNEQFF; DNA: TGCGCCAGCAGACGACCAGACAGGGGGCTCTACAATGAGCAGTTCTTC
V: TRBV7-9; J: TRBJ1-1; size: NA; D: TRBD1; CDR3: CASSLGGNRGSAFF; DNA: TGTGCCAGCAGCTTAGGGGGGAACAGGGGGTCGGCTTTCTTT
V: TRBV30; J: TRBJ2-7; size: NA; D: TRBD1; CDR3: CAWSPDRVSSYEQYF; DNA: TGTGCCTGGAGCCCAGACAGGGTGAGCTCCTACGAGCAGTACTTC
V: TRBV29-1; J: TRBJ2-1; size: NA; D: NA; CDR3: CSLVDSFNNEQFF; DNA: TGCAGCTTGGTGGACTCCTTTAACAATGAGCAGTTCTTC
V: TRBV6-1; J: TRBJ2-3; size: NA; D: NA; CDR3: CASSLTGLTDTQYF; DNA: TGTGCCAGCAGTTTGACGGGCCTGACAGATACGCAGTATTTT
V: TRBV6-4; J: TRBJ2-3; size: NA; D: NA; CDR3: CASSRDTQYF; DNA: TGTGCCAGCAGTAGGGATACGCAGTATTTT
V: TRBV11-2; J: TRBJ2-1; size: NA; D: TRBD2; CDR3: CASSLAGAGGWDEQFF; DNA: TGTGCCAGCAGCTTAGCAGGGGCGGGAGGATGGGATGAGCAGTTCTTC
V: TRBV5-1; J: TRBJ2-7; size: NA; D: TRBD1; CDR3: CASSQQGQGAFEQYF; DNA: TGCGCCAGCAGTCAGCAGGGACAGGGGGCGTTCGAGCAGTACTTC
V: TRBV30; J: TRBJ2-2; size: NA; D: NA; CDR3: CAWSQQLPPDGELFF; DNA: TGTGCCTGGAGTCAACAGCTCCCCCCAGACGGGGAGCTGTTTTTT
V: TRBV28; J: TRBJ2-1; size: NA; D: TRBD2; CDR3: CASSSRRGAYNEQFF; DNA: TGTGCCAGCAGTTCGCGGCGGGGGGCCTACAATGAGCAGTTCTTC
V: TRBV30; J: TRBJ1-5; size: NA; D: NA; CDR3: CAWSGGGTQHF; DNA: TGTGCCTGGAGCGGAGGTGGGACCCAGCATTTT
V: TRBV18; J: TRBJ2-2; size: NA; D: NA; CDR3: CASSLSGNTGELFF; DNA: TGTGCCAGCTCACTTAGCGGGAACACCGGGGAGCTGTTTTTT
V: TRBV19; J: TRBJ1-5; size: NA; D: NA; CDR3: CASSTRRNSNQPQHF; DNA: TGTGCCAGTAGTACCCGACGGAATAGCAATCAGCCCCAGCATTTT
V: TRBV27; J: TRBJ2-1; size: NA; D: TRBD2; CDR3: CASRLLGLAGGVNEQFF; DNA: TGTGCCAGCAGACTATTAGGACTAGCGGGAGGGGTGAATGAGCAGTTCTTC
V: TRBV4-2; J: TRBJ1-2; size: NA; D: NA; CDR3: CASSQGRPEGGEYGYTF; DNA: TGTGCCAGCAGCCAAGGTCGGCCAGAAGGGGGTGAATATGGCTACACCTTC
V: TRBV23-1; J: TRBJ1-2; size: NA; D: NA; CDR3: CASSQSPPGPNFGGYTF; DNA: TGCGCCAGCAGTCAATCCCCCCCCGGGCCTAACTTTGGGGGCTACACCTTC
V: TRBV5-6; J: TRBJ1-2; size: NA; D: NA; CDR3: CASTDKSNYGYTF; DNA: TGTGCCAGCACCGACAAATCTAACTATGGCTACACCTTC
V: TRBV11-2; J: TRBJ1-1; size: NA; D: NA; CDR3: CASSLRGNTEAFF; DNA: TGTGCCAGCAGCCTTCGGGGGAACACTGAAGCTTTCTTT
V: TRBV11-2; J: TRBJ2-5; size: NA; D: NA; CDR3: CASSLTRETQYF; DNA: TGTGCCAGCAGCTTAACTCGAGAGACCCAGTACTTC
V: TRBV28; J: TRBJ2-3; size: NA; D: NA; CDR3: CASSLGQDTDTQYF; DNA: TGTGCCAGCAGTTTGGGACAAGACACAGATACGCAGTATTTT
V: TRBV5-6; J: TRBJ1-1; size: NA; D: TRBD1; CDR3: CASSHDRVGTEAFF; DNA: TGTGCCAGCAGCCACGACAGGGTTGGCACTGAAGCTTTCTTT
V: TRBV5-1; J: TRBJ2-1; size: NA; D: NA; CDR3: CASTGMSSYNEQFF; DNA: TGCGCCAGCACGGGGATGAGCTCCTACAATGAGCAGTTCTTC
V: TRBV2; J: TRBJ2-7; size: NA; D: NA; CDR3: CASSPGPSTGEQYF; DNA: TGTGCCAGCAGTCCCGGCCCCTCCACCGGGGAGCAGTACTTC
V: TRBV15; J: TRBJ2-7; size: NA; D: NA; CDR3: CATSRETGRSYEQYF; DNA: TGTGCCACCAGCAGAGAGACAGGACGGTCCTACGAGCAGTACTTC
V: TRBV23-1; J: TRBJ2-7; size: NA; D: TRBD1; CDR3: CASSQRDRGSSHTTTYEQYF; DNA: TGCGCCAGCAGTCAGCGGGACAGGGGATCCTCCCATACCACTACCTACGAGCAGTACTTC
V: TRBV5-1; J: TRBJ2-1; size: NA; D: TRBD2; CDR3: CASSLETSGRGREQFF; DNA: TGCGCCAGCAGCTTGGAGACTAGCGGGAGGGGACGGGAGCAGTTCTTC
V: TRBV9; J: TRBJ2-1; size: NA; D: TRBD2; CDR3: CASSVARTSGRHEQFF; DNA: TGTGCCAGCAGCGTAGCACGGACTAGCGGACGGCACGAGCAGTTCTTC
V: TRBV9; J: TRBJ2-1; size: NA; D: NA; CDR3: CASSATILLAYNEQFF; DNA: TGTGCCAGCAGCGCGACCATCCTGCTAGCCTACAATGAGCAGTTCTTC
V: TRBV30; J: TRBJ2-5; size: NA; D: NA; CDR3: CACVDGRAQETQYF; DNA: TGTGCCTGTGTCGACGGACGGGCTCAAGAGACCCAGTACTTC
V: TRBV15; J: TRBJ1-2; size: NA; D: TRBD1; CDR3: CATSREGLQGAFYGYTF; DNA: TGTGCCACCAGCAGAGAGGGGCTGCAGGGGGCGTTCTATGGCTACACCTTC
V: TRBV7-2; J: TRBJ1-1; size: NA; D: NA; CDR3: CASSTRGGGNTEAFF; DNA: TGTGCCAGCAGCACCCGGGGGGGTGGGAACACTGAAGCTTTCTTT
V: TRBV29-1; J: TRBJ2-2; size: NA; D: TRBD1; CDR3: CSVRRQGTTGELFF; DNA: TGCAGCGTCCGCAGACAGGGGACCACCGGGGAGCTGTTTTTT
V: TRBV15; J: TRBJ2-7; size: NA; D: TRBD2; CDR3: CATSREREGPNEQYF; DNA: TGTGCCACCAGCAGAGAGCGGGAGGGCCCGAACGAGCAGTACTTC
V: TRBV6-6; J: TRBJ1-4; size: NA; D: NA; CDR3: CASSYSQGREKLFF; DNA: TGTGCCAGCAGTTACTCCCAGGGGCGTGAAAAACTGTTTTTT
V: TRBV11-2; J: TRBJ2-7; size: NA; D: TRBD2; CDR3: CASSPRGGGRTYEQYF; DNA: TGTGCCAGCAGCCCCCGGGGGGGCGGGAGGACCTACGAGCAGTACTTC